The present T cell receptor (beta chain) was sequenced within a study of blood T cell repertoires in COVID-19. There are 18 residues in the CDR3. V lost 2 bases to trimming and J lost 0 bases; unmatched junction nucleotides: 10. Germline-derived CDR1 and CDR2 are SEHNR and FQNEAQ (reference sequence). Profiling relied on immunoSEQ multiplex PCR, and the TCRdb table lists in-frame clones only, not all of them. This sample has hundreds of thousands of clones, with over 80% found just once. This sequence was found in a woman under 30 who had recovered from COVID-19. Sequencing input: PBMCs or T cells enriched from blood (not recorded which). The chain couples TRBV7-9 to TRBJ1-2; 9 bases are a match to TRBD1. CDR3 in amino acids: CASSLTPRQGGTNYGYTF. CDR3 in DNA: TGTGCCAGCAGCTTAACGCCTAGACAGGGGGGAACTAACTATGGCTACACCTTC. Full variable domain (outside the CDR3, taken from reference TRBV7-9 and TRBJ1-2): DTGVSQNPRHKITKRGQNVTFRCDPISEHNRLYWYRQTLGQGPEFLTYFQNEAQLEKSRLLSDRFSAERPKGSFSTLEIQRTEQGDSAMYLCASSLTPRQGGTNYGYTFGSGTRLTVV.